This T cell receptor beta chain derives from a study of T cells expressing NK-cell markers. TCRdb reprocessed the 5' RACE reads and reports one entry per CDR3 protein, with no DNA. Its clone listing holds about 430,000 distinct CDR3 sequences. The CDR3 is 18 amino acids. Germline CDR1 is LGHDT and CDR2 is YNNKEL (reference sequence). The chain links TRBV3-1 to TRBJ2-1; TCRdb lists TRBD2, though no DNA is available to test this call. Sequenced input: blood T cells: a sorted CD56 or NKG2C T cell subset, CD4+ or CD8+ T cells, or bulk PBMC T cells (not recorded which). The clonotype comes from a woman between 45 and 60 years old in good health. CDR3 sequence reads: CASSRRLAGATLDNEQFF.